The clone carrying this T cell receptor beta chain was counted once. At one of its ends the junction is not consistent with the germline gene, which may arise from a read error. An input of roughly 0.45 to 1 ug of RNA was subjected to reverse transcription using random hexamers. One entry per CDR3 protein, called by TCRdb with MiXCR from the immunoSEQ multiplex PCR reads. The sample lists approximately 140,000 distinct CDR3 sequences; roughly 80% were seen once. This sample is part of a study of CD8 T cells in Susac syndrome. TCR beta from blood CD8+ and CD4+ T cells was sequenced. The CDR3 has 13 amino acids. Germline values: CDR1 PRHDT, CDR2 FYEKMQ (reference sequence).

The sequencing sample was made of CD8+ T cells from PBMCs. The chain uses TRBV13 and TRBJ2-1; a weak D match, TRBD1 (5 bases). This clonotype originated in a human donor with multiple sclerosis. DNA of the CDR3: TGTGCCAGCAGGTTAGGACACCTCAATGAGCAGTTCTTC. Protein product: CASRLGHLNEQFF.